This T cell receptor (beta chain) derives from a study of control samples from healthy donors and cancer patients. From germline, CDR1 is SGHDT and CDR2 YYEEEE. V was cut by 1 base and J by 3 bases, with 5 bases left in between. The CDR3 consists of 12 residues. The assay was immunoSEQ multiplex PCR, and TCRdb's table has in-frame clones only and misses some. The data contain approximately 50,000 clones, about nine tenths of them singletons. The sample consisted of PBMCs. This sequence was found in a man in his fifties or sixties with head and neck cancer. This chain joins TRBV5-6 and TRBJ2-7; D unclear. CDR3 protein: CASSLLGYEQYF. The CDR3 region has the DNA TGTGCCAGCAGCTTGCTAGGCTACGAGCAGTACTTC.